The rows below give T cell receptor beta chains drawn from one sample of a study of blood T cell repertoires in COVID-19. The repertoire was sequenced with immunoSEQ multiplex PCR; TCRdb's copy has only in-frame clones and lacks some. This table holds some 260,000 clones, under 85% found once. The sequencing input was peripheral blood. The receptors here all came from a woman in her thirties or forties with active or convalescent COVID-19. Both conserved end residues are part of each CDR3. A D gene is named only where the DNA matches it firmly. Some rows have no size entry. The others give once, few or many, or a class for an expanded clone.

V gene: TRBV28
clone size: .
J gene: TRBJ1-1
D gene: .
CDR3 DNA: TGTGCCAGCAGTTTTTCGGGAATGAACCTTCTCGCTTTCTTT
CDR3 protein: CASSFSGMNLLAFF

V gene: TRBV11-2
clone size: .
J gene: TRBJ2-2
D gene: .
CDR3 DNA: TGTGCCAGCAGAATTACGCGGGTCACCGGGGAGCTGTTTTTT
CDR3 protein: CASRITRVTGELFF

V gene: TRBV6-2/TRBV6-3
clone size: many
J gene: TRBJ1-6
D gene: .
CDR3 DNA: TGTGCCAGCAGTTATCAGTCACCCCTCCACTTT
CDR3 protein: CASSYQSPLHF

V gene: TRBV24-1
clone size: .
J gene: TRBJ2-7
D gene: .
CDR3 DNA: TGTGCCACCAGTGGTGGAGAGATGGAGTACTTC
CDR3 protein: CATSGGEMEYF

V gene: TRBV5-4
clone size: .
J gene: TRBJ1-1
D gene: .
CDR3 DNA: TGTGCCAGCAGCTCCGGACAGAACACTGAAGCTTTCTTT
CDR3 protein: CASSSGQNTEAFF

V gene: TRBV15
clone size: few
J gene: TRBJ2-7
D gene: .
CDR3 DNA: TGTGCCACCAGCAGAGAAGTTGGCACGACCTACGAGCAGTACTTC
CDR3 protein: CATSREVGTTYEQYF

V gene: TRBV30
clone size: .
J gene: TRBJ1-6
D gene: .
CDR3 DNA: TGTGCCTGGAGGACGCCCGGGACTCCCATTAATTCACCCCTCCACTTT
CDR3 protein: CAWRTPGTPINSPLHF

V gene: TRBV3-1/TRBV3-2
clone size: .
J gene: TRBJ1-1
D gene: .
CDR3 DNA: TGTGCCAGCAGCCAAGCGACCCTAACTTCCCTCGGGGCTTTCTTT
CDR3 protein: CASSQATLTSLGAFF

V gene: TRBV3-1/TRBV3-2
clone size: .
J gene: TRBJ1-2
D gene: .
CDR3 DNA: TGTGCCAGCAGCCACAACAGGGACGGCTACACCTTC
CDR3 protein: CASSHNRDGYTF

V gene: TRBV11-2
clone size: .
J gene: TRBJ1-2
D gene: TRBD1
CDR3 DNA: TGTGCCAGCAGCTTAGATAGGGACAGGGCGGACTATGGCTACACCTTC
CDR3 protein: CASSLDRDRADYGYTF

V gene: TRBV7-2
clone size: .
J gene: TRBJ1-2
D gene: .
CDR3 DNA: TGTGCCAGCAGCCACGACAGGCATAGAGGCTACACCTTC
CDR3 protein: CASSHDRHRGYTF

V gene: TRBV11-2
clone size: .
J gene: TRBJ1-1
D gene: .
CDR3 DNA: TGTGCCAGCAGCTTAAGTGGGAGACCTGAAGCTTTCTTT
CDR3 protein: CASSLSGRPEAFF

V gene: TRBV19
clone size: .
J gene: TRBJ1-2
D gene: TRBD1
CDR3 DNA: TGTGCCAGTAGGTTACAGGGGGCGAGTGGCTACACCTTC
CDR3 protein: CASRLQGASGYTF

V gene: TRBV10-2
clone size: .
J gene: TRBJ2-5
D gene: TRBD2
CDR3 DNA: TGCGCCAGCAGTGAGTCTGGCGGGGGTCAAGAGACCCAGTACTTC
CDR3 protein: CASSESGGGQETQYF

V gene: TRBV5-1
clone size: many
J gene: TRBJ1-2
D gene: .
CDR3 DNA: TGCGCCAGCAGCTTGGGTGACAAAAACTATGGCTACACCTTC
CDR3 protein: CASSLGDKNYGYTF

V gene: TRBV11-2
clone size: .
J gene: TRBJ1-2
D gene: .
CDR3 DNA: TGTGCCAGCAGCTTTAGGAGCCATGGCTACACCTTC
CDR3 protein: CASSFRSHGYTF

V gene: TRBV5-6
clone size: .
J gene: TRBJ2-3
D gene: .
CDR3 DNA: TGTGCCAGCACCCTGGCTAGCACAGATACGCAGTATTTT
CDR3 protein: CASTLASTDTQYF

V gene: TRBV6-4
clone size: .
J gene: TRBJ2-2
D gene: .
CDR3 DNA: TGTGCCAGCAGTGAAGCAGGGACCGGGGAGCTGTTTTTT
CDR3 protein: CASSEAGTGELFF

V gene: TRBV2
clone size: .
J gene: TRBJ1-2
D gene: .
CDR3 DNA: TGTGCCAGCACTACGGACAGAGCTAACTATGGCTACACCTTC
CDR3 protein: CASTTDRANYGYTF

V gene: TRBV5-4
clone size: few
J gene: TRBJ1-6
D gene: .
CDR3 DNA: TGTGCCAGCAGCTTGATAGGGGAACATTCACCCCTCCACTTT
CDR3 protein: CASSLIGEHSPLHF

V gene: TRBV19
clone size: .
J gene: TRBJ1-1
D gene: .
CDR3 DNA: TGTGCCAGTAGTCGGGCAGGGGACACTGAAGCTTTCTTT
CDR3 protein: CASSRAGDTEAFF

V gene: TRBV7-8
clone size: .
J gene: TRBJ1-5
D gene: .
CDR3 DNA: TGTGCCAGCAGCCTTTTTAGCCAGAGCAATCAGCCCCAGCATTTT
CDR3 protein: CASSLFSQSNQPQHF

V gene: TRBV5-1
clone size: .
J gene: TRBJ1-1
D gene: .
CDR3 DNA: TGCGCCAGCAGTCTAACAGGGTGGACTGAAGCTTTCTTT
CDR3 protein: CASSLTGWTEAFF

V gene: TRBV5-4
clone size: .
J gene: TRBJ1-4
D gene: .
CDR3 DNA: TGTGCCAGCAGCCAGCAGTTGGGACAAAATGAAAAACTGTTTTTT
CDR3 protein: CASSQQLGQNEKLFF

V gene: TRBV28
clone size: .
J gene: TRBJ1-1
D gene: TRBD1
CDR3 DNA: TGTGCCAGCAGACGTACAGGGGATATTTCTGAAGCTTTCTTT
CDR3 protein: CASRRTGDISEAFF

V gene: TRBV2
clone size: .
J gene: TRBJ2-2
D gene: .
CDR3 DNA: TGTGCCAGCAGTGAATATGACAGGACCGGGGAGCTGTTTTTT
CDR3 protein: CASSEYDRTGELFF

V gene: TRBV10-2
clone size: .
J gene: TRBJ2-2
D gene: TRBD2
CDR3 DNA: TGCGCCAGCAACGCAGCGGGGGGAGCCGGGGAGCTGTTTTTT
CDR3 protein: CASNAAGGAGELFF

V gene: TRBV27
clone size: .
J gene: TRBJ1-4
D gene: .
CDR3 DNA: TGTGCCAGCAGGAGGTCGGGATTAGATGAAAAACTGTTTTTT
CDR3 protein: CASRRSGLDEKLFF

V gene: TRBV5-4
clone size: .
J gene: TRBJ2-3
D gene: .
CDR3 DNA: TGTGCCAGCAGCTTGGAGCCAGGACTCAGCACAGATACGCAGTATTTT
CDR3 protein: CASSLEPGLSTDTQYF

V gene: TRBV5-8
clone size: .
J gene: TRBJ1-3
D gene: TRBD1
CDR3 DNA: TGTGCCAGCAGCTTGGACAGGGGGACTGGAAACACCATATATTTT
CDR3 protein: CASSLDRGTGNTIYF

V gene: TRBV6-5
clone size: .
J gene: TRBJ1-3
D gene: .
CDR3 DNA: TGTGCCAGCAGTTGGACTGAAGACTCTGGAAACACCATATATTTT
CDR3 protein: CASSWTEDSGNTIYF

V gene: TRBV10-2
clone size: .
J gene: TRBJ1-6
D gene: .
CDR3 DNA: TGCGCCAGCAATTTGGACAGAAATTCACCCCTCCACTTT
CDR3 protein: CASNLDRNSPLHF

V gene: TRBV12-3/TRBV12-4
clone size: once
J gene: TRBJ2-2
D gene: .
CDR3 DNA: TGTGCCAGCAGCCCTACGAACACCGGGGAGCTGTTTTTT
CDR3 protein: CASSPTNTGELFF

V gene: TRBV5-1
clone size: .
J gene: TRBJ1-4
D gene: .
CDR3 DNA: TGCGCCAGCAGCCCCCGCGCTCGCGTTGCAACTAATGAAAAACTGTTTTTT
CDR3 protein: CASSPRARVATNEKLFF

V gene: TRBV29-1
clone size: .
J gene: TRBJ2-3
D gene: TRBD1
CDR3 DNA: TGCAGCGTTGAGACCGGGACAGGGGATCCAGATACGCAGTATTTT
CDR3 protein: CSVETGTGDPDTQYF

V gene: TRBV6-6
clone size: .
J gene: TRBJ1-2
D gene: TRBD1
CDR3 DNA: TGTGCCAGCAGTTTCCTGGGACAGGGACGGGATGGCTACACCTTC
CDR3 protein: CASSFLGQGRDGYTF

V gene: TRBV2
clone size: .
J gene: TRBJ2-1
D gene: TRBD2
CDR3 DNA: TGTGCCAGCAAGGATGGGCGGGGGGGCCTTTTGAATGAGCAGTTCTTC
CDR3 protein: CASKDGRGGLLNEQFF

V gene: TRBV3-1/TRBV3-2
clone size: .
J gene: TRBJ1-1
D gene: .
CDR3 DNA: TGTGCCAGCAGCAGGACCCTCGGGAGTACTGAAGCTTTCTTT
CDR3 protein: CASSRTLGSTEAFF

V gene: TRBV18
clone size: .
J gene: TRBJ1-5
D gene: .
CDR3 DNA: TGTGCCAGCTCACCAACGGATCAGCCCCAGCATTTT
CDR3 protein: CASSPTDQPQHF

V gene: TRBV7-9
clone size: .
J gene: TRBJ1-1
D gene: .
CDR3 DNA: TGTGCCAGCAGCTTAGCAGGAGACCGGGGTGCTTTCTTT
CDR3 protein: CASSLAGDRGAFF

V gene: TRBV3-1/TRBV3-2
clone size: .
J gene: TRBJ1-5
D gene: TRBD1
CDR3 DNA: TGTGCCAGCAGCCAAGGTTTGCCAGGGGGAAATTGGCCCCAGCATTTT
CDR3 protein: CASSQGLPGGNWPQHF

V gene: TRBV19
clone size: once
J gene: TRBJ1-2
D gene: TRBD1
CDR3 DNA: TGTGCCAGTAACTCGGGACAGGGGAGTACTTCCTATGGCTACACCTTC
CDR3 protein: CASNSGQGSTSYGYTF

V gene: TRBV11-2
clone size: .
J gene: TRBJ1-2
D gene: .
CDR3 DNA: TGTGCCAGCAGCTTAGACAATCGGGAGGAGGATGGCTACACCTTC
CDR3 protein: CASSLDNREEDGYTF

V gene: TRBV28
clone size: .
J gene: TRBJ1-1
D gene: .
CDR3 DNA: TGTGCCAGCAGTTTATCCCTAGGCAAGAACACTGAAGCTTTCTTT
CDR3 protein: CASSLSLGKNTEAFF

V gene: TRBV7-3
clone size: .
J gene: TRBJ1-2
D gene: .
CDR3 DNA: TGTGCCAGCAGCTTAATTGAGCGGGGCTACACCTTC
CDR3 protein: CASSLIERGYTF

V gene: TRBV5-5
clone size: .
J gene: TRBJ1-3
D gene: TRBD1
CDR3 DNA: TGTGCCAGCAGCCCAAGACAGGGCTCAACCCTAATGATTGGAAACACCATATATTTT
CDR3 protein: CASSPRQGSTLMIGNTIYF

V gene: TRBV27
clone size: once
J gene: TRBJ1-1
D gene: .
CDR3 DNA: TGTGCCAGCAGTTTATCGTCACGGCGGACTGAAGCTTTCTTT
CDR3 protein: CASSLSSRRTEAFF

V gene: TRBV2
clone size: .
J gene: TRBJ1-5
D gene: TRBD1
CDR3 DNA: TGTGCCAGCAATAGGGACAGGGAACAGCCCCAGCATTTT
CDR3 protein: CASNRDREQPQHF

V gene: TRBV7-9
clone size: .
J gene: TRBJ2-3
D gene: TRBD1
CDR3 DNA: TGTGCCAGCAGCCCGAGACAGGGGTGGGATACGCAGTATTTT
CDR3 protein: CASSPRQGWDTQYF

V gene: TRBV6-4
clone size: .
J gene: TRBJ2-2
D gene: TRBD2
CDR3 DNA: TGTGCCAGCAGCGCCCAACTAGCGTCCGGGGAGCTGTTTTTT
CDR3 protein: CASSAQLASGELFF

V gene: TRBV7-2
clone size: .
J gene: TRBJ1-4
D gene: .
CDR3 DNA: TGTGCCAGCAGCTATGGCAGCGGTGGTGGGGAAAAACTGTTTTTT
CDR3 protein: CASSYGSGGGEKLFF

V gene: TRBV5-6
clone size: few
J gene: TRBJ1-1
D gene: .
CDR3 DNA: TGTGCCAGCAGCTGGACCCGGGATAGTGAAGCTTTCTTT
CDR3 protein: CASSWTRDSEAFF

V gene: TRBV28
clone size: .
J gene: TRBJ1-1
D gene: TRBD1
CDR3 DNA: TGTGCCAGCAGTTCGGGACAGGCTCTTGAAGCTTTCTTT
CDR3 protein: CASSSGQALEAFF

V gene: TRBV9
clone size: .
J gene: TRBJ2-3
D gene: TRBD2
CDR3 DNA: TGTGCCAGCAGCGTAGCTAGAGATATCGGGACTAGCGGGGGGGCCTACACAGATACGCAGTATTTT
CDR3 protein: CASSVARDIGTSGGAYTDTQYF

V gene: TRBV15
clone size: .
J gene: TRBJ2-5
D gene: .
CDR3 DNA: TGTGCCACCAGCAGAGATCTAAGGGGGGGCCGGGAGACCCAGTACTTC
CDR3 protein: CATSRDLRGGRETQYF

V gene: TRBV18
clone size: .
J gene: TRBJ2-3
D gene: TRBD2
CDR3 DNA: TGTGCCAGCTCTCTAACTCCTAGCGGGGGGCCTGGTACGCAGTATTTT
CDR3 protein: CASSLTPSGGPGTQYF

V gene: TRBV4-1
clone size: .
J gene: TRBJ2-2
D gene: .
CDR3 DNA: TGCGCCAGCAATGACATCCCCGGGGAGCTGTTTTTT
CDR3 protein: CASNDIPGELFF